A single sample is the source of the 13 T cell receptor beta chains below, sequenced in a study of blood T cell repertoires in COVID-19. This table comes from immunoSEQ multiplex PCR, and its TCRdb copy is limited to in-frame clones, with some not included. The sample has 110,000 to 150,000 clones; 80% are singletons. Specimen: peripheral blood. These receptors were obtained from a man between 65 and 80 years old who had recovered from COVID-19.

The chain is built from TRBV4-3 and TRBJ2-7, with D possibly matching TRBD2 (5 bases). The V gene's germline CDR1 is LGHNA and CDR2 YSLEER. The CDR3 contains 13 residues. V shed 1 base and J shed 6 bases, with 10 bases lying between them. CDR3 DNA: TGCGCCAGCAGCCAAGCGGGAATCGGCGAGCAGTACTTC. This gives the protein CASSQAGIGEQYF.

The rearrangement links TRBV5-5 to TRBJ2-2, with D perhaps matching TRBD1 (5 bases). The V gene lost 4 bases and the J gene lost 1 base, with 11 bases spanning the gap. This CDR3 is 15 amino acids long. Germline lookup yields CDR1 SGHKS and CDR2 YYEKEE (reference sequence). The CDR3 sequence is CASSIRVLNTGELFF. DNA of the CDR3: TGTGCCAGCAGCATCAGGGTTCTGAACACCGGGGAGCTGTTTTTT.

This clone has a single count. The chain has TRBV1 and TRBJ2-1; the D call in the table, TRBD2, was not verified against the DNA. TRBV1 is classified as a pseudogene. CDR3 length: 15 residues. Here the CDR3 reads CTSSPGRAAYNEQFF. CDR3 in DNA: TGCACCAGCAGCCCTGGGAGGGCGGCCTACAATGAGCAGTTCTTC.

A word on this clone: The same CDR3 is also encoded by other DNA sequences in this sample. This chain links TRBV19 with TRBJ2-7; 9 bases fit TRBD1. The CDR3 runs 13 residues. V trimming: 5 bases; J trimming: 2 bases; junction bases outside the gene matches: 1. Germline values: CDR1 LNHDA, CDR2 SQIVND (reference sequence). CDR3 nucleotides: TGTGCCAGTAGTCGGGACAGGGCCTACGAGCAGTACTTC. It codes for CASSRDRAYEQYF.

This clone was recorded only once. The CDR3 nucleotides read TGTGCCAGCTGGACGGAGGGCTACGAGCAGTACTTC. Amino acid sequence: CASWTEGYEQYF. The chain recombines TRBV18 with TRBJ2-7, with D possibly being TRBD2 (6 bases). CDR1 is KGHSH, CDR2 LQKENI, per germline. V was shortened by 7 bases and J by 3 bases, with 10 bases between the two germline ends. The CDR3 is 12 amino acids.

The count of this clone is one. The gene calls are TRBV9 and TRBJ2-1; the D is unclear. Looked up from germline, CDR1 is SGDLS and CDR2 is YYNGEE. The CDR3 extends over 13 amino acids. Between the trimmed V and J ends, which lost 3 bases and 0 bases, there was a span of 4 bases. In DNA, the CDR3 is TGTGCCAGCAGCGGGGCCTCCTACAATGAGCAGTTCTTC. Translation: CASSGASYNEQFF. Drawing the rest from reference TRBV9 and TRBJ2-1, the complete variable domain is DSGVTQTPKHLITATGQRVTLRCSPRSGDLSVYWYQQSLDQGLQFLIQYYNGEERAKGNILERFSAQQFPDLHSELNLSSLELGDSALYFCASSGASYNEQFFGPGTRLTVL.

V is TRBV27 and J is TRBJ2-6; D possibly corresponds to TRBD1 (6 bases). The CDR3 has 17 amino acids. Germline CDR1 is MNHEY and CDR2 is SMNVEV (reference sequence). V shed 5 bases and J shed 2 bases, with 16 bases lying between them. CDR3 residues: CASSGQPLVPGANVLTF. In nucleotides, the CDR3 is TGTGCCAGCAGTGGACAGCCCCTGGTGCCTGGGGCCAACGTCCTGACTTTC.

CDR3 sequence (DNA): TGTGCCAGCAGCTTAGGGCCTAGCTTGGCAGATACGCAGTATTTT. The encoded protein is CASSLGPSLADTQYF. The genes are TRBV7-9 and TRBJ2-3, with D possibly being TRBD2 (5 bases). Looked up from germline, CDR1 is SEHNR and CDR2 is FQNEAQ (reference sequence). This CDR3 is built from 15 residues. Deletions cut 1 base from V and 4 bases from J, with 12 bases between.

The rearrangement links TRBV4-1 to TRBJ2-5, with 7 bases lining up with TRBD1. The junction had 13 bases not matched to a gene; V was cut back by 4 bases and J by 5 bases. Germline V gene lookup returns CDR1 MGHRA and CDR2 YSYEKL. The CDR3 is 16 amino acids. In DNA form, the CDR3 reads TGCGCCAGCAGCCCGGACCCCGGGACAGATAGGGAGACCCAGTACTTC. This gives the protein CASSPDPGTDRETQYF.

This sequence joins TRBV2 and TRBJ2-2; 8 bases are shared with TRBD2. Trimming cost V 6 bases and J 5 bases; bases outside gene matches: 5. The CDR3 is 14 residues long. Germline V CDR1 and CDR2: SNHLY, FYNNEI. CDR3 amino acids: CASSPGLETGELFF. CDR3 in DNA: TGTGCCAGCAGCCCGGGACTAGAGACCGGGGAGCTGTTTTTT.

The chain links TRBV29-1 to TRBJ1-3; the match to TRBD1 covers 7 bases. V gave up 6 bases and J gave up 0 bases; unmatched junction bases: 2. The CDR3 covers 13 residues. Germline loops: CDR1 SQVTM, CDR2 ANQGSEA. The chain's CDR3 is CSVRQGSGNTIYF. DNA for the CDR3: TGCAGCGTCCGACAGGGCTCTGGAAACACCATATATTTT.

This clone has just one count. The chain has TRBV6-5 and TRBJ2-7; TRBD1 matches at 8 bases. CDR3 length: 14 amino acids. V dropped 4 bases and J dropped 3; count of bases not matched to a gene: 5. Germline lookup yields CDR1 MNHEY and CDR2 SVGAGI. The CDR3, as DNA: TGTGCCAGCAGTTCATTTGGACAGGGCTACGAGCAGTACTTC. Its protein is CASSSFGQGYEQYF.

The chain joins TRBV7-2 to TRBJ2-2; tentative D call: TRBD1 (6 bases). Trimming cost V 5 bases and J 4 bases, with 14 bases left between them. This CDR3 is built from 15 residues. Germline loops: CDR1 SGHTA, CDR2 FQGNSA. The CDR3 sequence is CASSQIGGTTGELFF. CDR3 sequence (DNA): TGTGCCAGCAGCCAGATAGGGGGAACCACCGGGGAGCTGTTTTTT. Complete variable domain (other parts from reference TRBV7-2 and TRBJ2-2): GAGVSQSPSNKVTEKGKDVELRCDPISGHTALYWYRQSLGQGLEFLIYFQGNSAPDKSGLPSDRFSAERTGGSVSTLTIQRTQQEDSAVYLCASSQIGGTTGELFFGEGSRLTVL.